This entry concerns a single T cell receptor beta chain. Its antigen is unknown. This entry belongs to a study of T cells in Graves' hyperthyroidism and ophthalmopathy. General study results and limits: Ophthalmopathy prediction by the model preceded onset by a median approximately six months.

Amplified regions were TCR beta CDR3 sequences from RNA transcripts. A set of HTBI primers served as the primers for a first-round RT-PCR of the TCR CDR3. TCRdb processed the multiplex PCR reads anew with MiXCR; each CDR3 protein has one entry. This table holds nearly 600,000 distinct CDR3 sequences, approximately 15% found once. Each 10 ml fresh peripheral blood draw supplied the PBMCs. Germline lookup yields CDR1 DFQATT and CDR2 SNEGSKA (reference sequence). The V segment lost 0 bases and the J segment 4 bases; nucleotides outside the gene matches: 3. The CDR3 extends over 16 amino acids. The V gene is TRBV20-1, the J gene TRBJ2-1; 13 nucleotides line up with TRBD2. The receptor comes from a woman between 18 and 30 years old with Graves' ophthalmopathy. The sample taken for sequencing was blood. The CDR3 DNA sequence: TGCAGTGCTAGAGATCCGGGACTAGCGGGATACAATGAGCAGTTCTTC. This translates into CSARDPGLAGYNEQFF.